The 22 T cell receptor beta chains below were found in one sample sequenced in a study of CD4 T cells in relation to SARS-CoV-2 and coronaviruses. TCRdb's copy holds only in-frame clones and misses some; the assay was immunoSEQ multiplex PCR. The top ten hold over 0.95% of the sample, which has 40,000 to 50,000 clones, over 75% seen once. These receptors are not linked to any known antigen. The sample taken for sequencing was naive CD4+ T cells from PBMCs, cultured in vitro. As for subset: naive CD4+ T cells isolated by negative enrichment. These receptors were taken from an adult with COVID-19.

This clone was counted between two and nine times. This chain links TRBV20-1 with TRBJ2-7; perhaps TRBD2 as D (5 bases). Germline CDR1 and CDR2: DFQATT and SNEGSKA (reference sequence). The CDR3 runs to 11 residues. Trimming left V 5 bases short and J 3 bases short, with 8 bases between. Written as DNA, the CDR3 is TGCAGTGCTTCACGGGGCTACGAGCAGTACTTC. Its protein is CSASRGYEQYF.

The rearrangement links TRBV5-4 to TRBJ2-2; 12 bases line up with TRBD2. The CDR3 runs 16 residues. Germline CDR1 SGHNT, CDR2 YYREEE (reference sequence). V was clipped by 3 bases and J by 6 bases; unmatched bases: 6. The chain's CDR3 is CASSSRTSGMSGELFF. The CDR3 DNA sequence: TGTGCCAGCAGCTCCCGGACTAGCGGGATGTCCGGGGAGCTGTTTTTT. Supplemented by reference TRBV5-4 and TRBJ2-2, the full variable domain reads ETGVTQSPTHLIKTRGQQVTLRCSSQSGHNTVSWYQQALGQGPQFIFQYYREEENGRGNFPPRFSGLQFPNYSSELNVNALELDDSALYLCASSSRTSGMSGELFFGEGSRLTVL.

The rearrangement joins TRBV28 to TRBJ1-3, with 8 bases lining up with TRBD1. The CDR3 length is 14 residues. J gave up 2 bases and V 6 bases, and 3 bases lay outside the gene matches. The germline CDR1 and CDR2 sequences are MDHEN and SYDVKM. The CDR3 here is CASSETGAGNTIYF. Here the CDR3 DNA reads TGTGCCAGCAGCGAGACAGGGGCTGGAAACACCATATATTTT.

The chain carries TRBV19 and TRBJ1-5, with unresolved D. The V end was cut by 1 base, the J end by 4 bases, with 8 bases between. The CDR3 sequence is 14 residues long. Looked up from germline, CDR1 is LNHDA and CDR2 is SQIVND (reference sequence). For the CDR3, the DNA is TGTGCCAGTAGTATAGTGGCAGGAAATCAGCCCCAGCATTTT. Protein: CASSIVAGNQPQHF.

The rearrangement links TRBV7-6 to TRBJ2-7; D is unclear. Trimming removed 4 bases at V and 3 bases at J, with 16 bases between. In germline, CDR1 is SGHVS, CDR2 FNYEAQ. The CDR3 runs to 15 residues. CDR3 nucleotides: TGTGCCAGCAGCTCCCTCACCCGAGAAAACTACGAGCAGTACTTC. It codes for CASSSLTRENYEQYF.

The V call is TRBV28, the J call TRBJ2-3; weak D call: TRBD2 (6 bases). V lost 3 bases, J lost 2 bases, and 15 bases lay in between. Germline values: CDR1 MDHEN, CDR2 SYDVKM. This CDR3 region has 16 residues. The CDR3 spells CASSFGSGENTDTQYF. DNA of the CDR3: TGTGCCAGCAGTTTTGGTTCGGGGGAAAACACAGATACGCAGTATTTT.

V is TRBV4-2 and J is TRBJ2-3, with 9 bases lining up with TRBD1. Germline V CDR1 and CDR2: LGHNA, YNFKEQ. The length of the CDR3 is 15 residues. V dropped 0 bases and J dropped 7; count of bases not matched to a gene: 5. The chain's CDR3 is CASSQEGQGVHTQYF. Here the CDR3 DNA reads TGTGCCAGCAGCCAAGAGGGACAGGGTGTACATACGCAGTATTTT.

The V call is TRBV5-1, the J call TRBJ2-3; perhaps TRBD2 as D (6 bases). CDR1 is SGHRS and CDR2 is YFSETQ in the germline V gene. The CDR3 extends over 14 amino acids. Trimming pared 5 bases from V and 2 bases from J, leaving 12 bases between. CDR3: CASRRSGDTDTQYF. CDR3 nucleotides: TGCGCCAGCAGAAGGTCGGGGGACACAGATACGCAGTATTTT. The entire variable domain, with the rest obtained from reference TRBV5-1 and TRBJ2-3, is as follows: KAGVTQTPRYLIKTRGQQVTLSCSPISGHRSVSWYQQTPGQGLQFLFEYFSETQRNKGNFPGRFSGRQFSNSRSEMNVSTLELGDSALYLCASRRSGDTDTQYFGPGTRLTVL.

The chain has TRBV19 and TRBJ1-5; 7 positions agree with TRBD1. The CDR3 contains 15 residues. CDR1 is LNHDA, CDR2 SQIVND, per germline (reference sequence). Trimming took 5 bases from V and 9 from J; bases not matched to a gene: 13. CDR3 residues: CASSGRDRLQRPQHF. Here the CDR3 DNA reads TGTGCCAGTAGTGGCCGGGACAGATTACAGCGGCCCCAGCATTTT.

The gene calls are TRBV30 and TRBJ1-5, with D maybe TRBD1 (6 bases). This CDR3 is 14 amino acids long. Deletions cut 1 base from V and 2 bases from J, with 9 bases between. Germline CDR1 and CDR2: GTSNPN and SVGIG (reference sequence). The CDR3 sequence is CAWSGGQGNQPQHF. DNA of the CDR3: TGTGCCTGGAGTGGGGGGCAGGGCAATCAGCCCCAGCATTTT.

The rearrangement joins TRBV11-2 to TRBJ2-1; 8 bases line up with TRBD2. CDR3 length equals 15 residues. Germline trimming cut 5 bases from V and 7 bases from J; bases unmatched to any gene: 10. Germline lookup yields CDR1 SGHAT and CDR2 FQNNGV. The CDR3 DNA follows: TGTGCCAGCAGCCAAAGCGGGAGAGCGATAAATGAGCAGTTCTTC. Translation: CASSQSGRAINEQFF. Looking up the rest from reference TRBV11-2 and TRBJ2-1 gives the full variable domain: EAGVAQSPRYKIIEKRQSVAFWCNPISGHATLYWYQQILGQGPKLLIQFQNNGVVDDSQLPKDRFSAERLKGVDSTLKIQPAKLEDSAVYLCASSQSGRAINEQFFGPGTRLTVL.

CDR3 nucleotides: TGCGCCAGCAGCTTGACCCAACTAGCGGGAGTTTACAATGAGCAGTTCTTC. This codes for CASSLTQLAGVYNEQFF. This chain joins TRBV5-1 and TRBJ2-1; 11 positions match TRBD2. The V segment lost 1 base and the J segment 4 bases; nucleotides outside the gene matches: 7. The V gene's germline CDR1 is SGHRS and CDR2 YFSETQ. The CDR3 runs 17 residues.

The chain has TRBV7-2 and TRBJ2-2; D is possibly TRBD2 (5 bases). CDR3 size: 12 residues. Per germline, CDR1 SGHTA and CDR2 FQGNSA. V was pared by 2 bases and J by 10 bases, with 8 bases between. CDR3 region: CASSLIGEELFF. CDR3 nucleotides: TGTGCCAGCAGCTTAATCGGGGAGGAGCTGTTTTTT.

The J gene is TRBJ1-1, the V gene TRBV5-1; maybe TRBD1 (6 bases). Germline values: CDR1 SGHRS, CDR2 YFSETQ. V was clipped by 4 bases and J by 3 bases, with 13 bases between them. This CDR3 has 14 amino acids. CDR3 amino acids: CASSEPTGYTEAFF. CDR3 DNA: TGCGCCAGCAGCGAACCCACAGGGTACACTGAAGCTTTCTTT. Combining the CDR3 with reference TRBV5-1 and TRBJ1-1 gives the whole variable domain KAGVTQTPRYLIKTRGQQVTLSCSPISGHRSVSWYQQTPGQGLQFLFEYFSETQRNKGNFPGRFSGRQFSNSRSEMNVSTLELGDSALYLCASSEPTGYTEAFFGQGTRLTVV.

The chain links TRBV5-8 to TRBJ2-3, with 10 bases matching TRBD2. Trimming at V came to 1 base and at J to 9 bases, leaving 8 bases not matched to a gene. Germline CDR1 reads SGHTS; CDR2 reads YDEGEE. CDR3 length: 15 amino acids. The CDR3 here is CASSLRLAGEGTQYF. Here the CDR3 DNA reads TGTGCCAGCAGCTTGCGGCTAGCGGGAGAGGGAACGCAGTATTTT.

The chain combines TRBV4-1 with TRBJ2-1, with D perhaps being TRBD1 or TRBD2 (5 bases each). The CDR3 covers 13 residues. Between the trimmed V and J ends, which lost 4 bases and 4 bases, there was a span of 8 bases. Germline V lookup: CDR1 MGHRA, CDR2 YSYEKL. The CDR3 DNA reads TGCGCCAGCAGCCCTGGGGGATACAATGAGCAGTTCTTC. Encoded protein: CASSPGGYNEQFF.

The chain uses TRBV11-2 and TRBJ2-7, with 9 bases matching TRBD2. The V gene's germline CDR1 is SGHAT and CDR2 FQNNGV. The CDR3 is 15 amino acids. V lost 3 bases and J lost 7; bases outside the gene matches: 10. The CDR3 is CASSFTGTSRDEQYF. CDR3 DNA sequence: TGTGCCAGCAGCTTTACCGGGACTAGCCGCGATGAGCAGTACTTC.

This chain connects TRBV5-1 to TRBJ2-7, with 8 positions matching TRBD1. This CDR3 region has 16 residues. Germline V gene sequence: CDR1 SGHRS, CDR2 YFSETQ. V shed 5 bases, J shed 1 base, and the junction held 11 bases outside the gene matches. The CDR3 bases are TGCGCCAGCAGGCGTTTAACAGGGGGTCTGTCCTACGAGCAGTACTTC. This codes for CASRRLTGGLSYEQYF.

V and J are TRBV30 and TRBJ2-1, with 14 bases that match TRBD2. The CDR3 has 17 residues. The V and J ends lost 3 bases and 2 bases, in that order; junction bases with no gene match: 6. CDR1 and CDR2 (germline): GTSNPN, SVGIG (reference sequence). DNA of the CDR3: TGTGCCTGGAGGGGGACTAGCGGGAGTTCCCCCTACAATGAGCAGTTCTTC. Translated, it gives CAWRGTSGSSPYNEQFF. Variable domain in full (rest from reference TRBV30 and TRBJ2-1): SQTIHQWPATLVQPVGSPLSLECTVEGTSNPNLYWYRQAAGRGLQLLFYSVGIGQISSEVPQNLSASRPQDRQFILSSKKLLLSDSGFYLCAWRGTSGSSPYNEQFFGPGTRLTVL.

The CDR3 here is CSASKDEYNEQFF. CDR3 coding DNA: TGCAGTGCTAGTAAGGACGAATACAATGAGCAGTTCTTC. This chain connects TRBV20-1 to TRBJ2-1, with no clear D. The CDR3 loop spans 13 amino acids. Between the trimmed V and J ends, which lost 3 bases and 4 bases, there was a span of 10 bases. The germline V gene encodes CDR1 DFQATT and CDR2 SNEGSKA (reference sequence).

The chain uses TRBV9 and TRBJ2-7, with 9 bases fitting TRBD2. The length of the CDR3 is 16 residues. The germline V gene has CDR1 SGDLS and CDR2 YYNGEE. Trimming removed 0 bases from V and 7 bases from J; junction bases left unmatched: 11. CDR3 in amino acids: CASSVVAGVPGGEQYF. The CDR3 nucleotides are TGTGCCAGCAGCGTAGTAGCGGGAGTTCCGGGGGGGGAGCAGTACTTC.

This rearrangement joins TRBV6-5 to TRBJ1-5; D is possibly TRBD1 (5 bases). V dropped 5 bases and J dropped 5 bases, with 13 bases sitting between them. The germline CDR1 and CDR2 sequences are MNHEY and SVGAGI. This CDR3 contains 14 residues. CDR3 in amino acids: CASSRGREYQPQHF. DNA for the CDR3: TGTGCCAGCAGTCGCGGCAGGGAATATCAGCCCCAGCATTTT.